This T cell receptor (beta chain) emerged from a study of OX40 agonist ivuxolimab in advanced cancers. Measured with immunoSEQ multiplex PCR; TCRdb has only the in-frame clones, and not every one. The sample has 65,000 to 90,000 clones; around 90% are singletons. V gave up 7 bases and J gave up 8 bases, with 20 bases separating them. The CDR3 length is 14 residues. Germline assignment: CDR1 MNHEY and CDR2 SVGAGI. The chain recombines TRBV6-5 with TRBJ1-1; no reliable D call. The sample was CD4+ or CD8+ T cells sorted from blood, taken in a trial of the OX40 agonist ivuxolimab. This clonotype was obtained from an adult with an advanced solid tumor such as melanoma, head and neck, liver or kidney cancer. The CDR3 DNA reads TGTGCCAGCATGATACAGAGGTTCACATGGGAAGCTTTCTTT. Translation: CASMIQRFTWEAFF.